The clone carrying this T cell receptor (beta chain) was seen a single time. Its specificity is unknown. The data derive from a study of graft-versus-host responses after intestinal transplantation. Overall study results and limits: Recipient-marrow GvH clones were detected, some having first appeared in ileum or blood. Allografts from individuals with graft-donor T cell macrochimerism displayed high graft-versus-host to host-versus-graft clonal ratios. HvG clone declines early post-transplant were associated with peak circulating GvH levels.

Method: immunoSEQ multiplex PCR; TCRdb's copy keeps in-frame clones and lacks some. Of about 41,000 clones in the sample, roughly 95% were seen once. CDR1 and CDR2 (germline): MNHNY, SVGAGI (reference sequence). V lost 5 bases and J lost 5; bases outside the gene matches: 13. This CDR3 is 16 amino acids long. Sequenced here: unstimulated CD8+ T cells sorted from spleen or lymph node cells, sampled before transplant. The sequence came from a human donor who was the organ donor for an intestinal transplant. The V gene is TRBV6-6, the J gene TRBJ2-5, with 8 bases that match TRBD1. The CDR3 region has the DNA TGTGCCAGCAGTGCCTTCCCGGGACAGGAAGTGGAGACCCAGTACTTC. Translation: CASSAFPGQEVETQYF.